Listed here are 28 T cell receptor beta chains from one sample, sequenced in a study of T-cell reconstitution after alpha-beta-depleted transplantation in children. Unique molecular identifiers were incorporated during preparation of the TCRbeta library. A single record per CDR3 protein comes from TCRdb applying MiXCR to the PCR reads. Among approximately 350,000 distinct CDR3 sequences listed, 13% were seen once. Material: PBMCs, obtained from the stem cell graft. All receptors come from a human donor who donated a stem cell graft to a child with Fanconi anemia.

In its sample, this clonotype was seen a few times. The genes are TRBV7-9 and TRBJ2-3, with TRBD1 matching 7 bases. From germline, CDR1 is SEHNR and CDR2 FQNEAQ (reference sequence). The CDR3 runs to 14 residues. With V trimmed by 1 base and J by 6 bases, 4 bases remained unmatched. Written as DNA, the CDR3 is TGTGCCAGCAGCTTAGAGGGGGCTGCTGATACGCAGTATTTT. Encoded protein: CASSLEGAADTQYF.

This clonotype came up a few times. The chain has TRBV28 and TRBJ1-5, with D possibly matching TRBD1 (6 bases). Germline lookup yields CDR1 MDHEN and CDR2 SYDVKM. The V and J ends lost 4 bases and 5 bases respectively, with 15 bases between them. The CDR3 is 15 amino acids. The CDR3 coding sequence is TGTGCCAGCAGTTCCCATGGACAGAGACATCAGCCCCAGCATTTT. This gives the protein CASSSHGQRHQPQHF.

This clonotype was observed many times. V usage is TRBV4-1 and J usage is TRBJ1-1; D is uncertain. The CDR3 loop spans 13 amino acids. The V end lost 4 bases, the J end lost 2 bases, and 8 bases lay between the germline ends. The germline V gene has CDR1 MGHRA and CDR2 YSYEKL. The CDR3 sequence: CASSLTYNTEAFF. The CDR3 DNA reads TGCGCCAGCAGCCTCACATACAACACTGAAGCTTTCTTT.

V gene TRBV2 combines with J gene TRBJ2-3; unclear D gene. CDR3 length: 12 amino acids. Germline-derived CDR1 and CDR2 are SNHLY and FYNNEI. The V end was cut by 7 bases, the J end by 2 bases, with 7 bases between. CDR3 loop: CASTGFTDTQYF. In DNA, the CDR3 is TGTGCCAGCACAGGCTTCACAGATACGCAGTATTTT.

This clonotype has more than one count but fewer than ten. This sequence joins TRBV7-9 and TRBJ2-1, with 9 nucleotides matching TRBD1. This CDR3 contains 17 residues. CDR1 is SEHNR and CDR2 is FQNEAQ in the germline V gene (reference sequence). V shed 3 bases, J shed 0 bases, and the junction held 6 bases outside the gene matches. CDR3 sequence (DNA): TGTGCCAGCAGCTTCGACAGGGGGTTGAGCTCCTACAATGAGCAGTTCTTC. Amino acids: CASSFDRGLSSYNEQFF.

This clonotype was seen many times. The rearrangement uses TRBV5-1 and TRBJ2-7; D is possibly TRBD1 or TRBD2 (6 bases each). V shed 0 bases and J shed 4 bases, with 11 bases lying between them. Germline CDR1 and CDR2: SGHRS and YFSETQ. The CDR3 contains 14 residues. The CDR3 region has the DNA TGCGCCAGCAGCTTGGCACCGGGGGCATACGAGCAGTACGTC. This encodes CASSLAPGAYEQYV.

This clonotype turned up a few times. This chain connects TRBV6-1 to TRBJ2-2; 14 bases are shared with TRBD2. The germline V gene encodes CDR1 MNHNS and CDR2 SASEGT. CDR3 length: 16 residues. V shed 4 bases and J 4 bases; nucleotides not matched to a gene: 2. The CDR3 loop is CASSGTSGGSTGELFF. CDR3 nucleotide sequence: TGTGCCAGCAGTGGGACTAGCGGGGGGAGCACCGGGGAGCTGTTTTTT.

Ten or more counts support this clonotype. The J gene is TRBJ2-1, the V gene TRBV29-1, with TRBD1 matching over 7 bases. Germline-derived CDR1 and CDR2 are SQVTM and ANQGSEA. The CDR3 runs 14 residues. V was clipped by 6 bases and J by 2 bases; unmatched bases: 7. CDR3 sequence reads: CSVVDRDTYNEQFF. The DNA of the CDR3 is TGCAGCGTCGTTGACAGGGACACCTACAATGAGCAGTTCTTC.

The genes are TRBV5-1 and TRBJ1-4; D may be TRBD1 (5 bases). The CDR3 runs to 15 residues. Trimming took off 7 bases at V and 0 bases at J, with 13 bases between the two ends. Germline V gene data show CDR1 as SGHRS and CDR2 as YFSETQ. CDR3 sequence: CASRGWGSTNEKLFF. The CDR3 DNA reads as TGCGCCAGCCGTGGATGGGGGTCAACTAATGAAAAACTGTTTTTT.

The chain has TRBV18 and TRBJ2-1, with a weak D call TRBD2 (6 bases). The ends were cut back, 7 bases at V and 3 bases at J, with 13 bases in the middle. Germline V gives CDR1 KGHSH, CDR2 LQKENI. The CDR3 covers 14 residues. CDR3 residues: CASFHGGNYNEQFF. The CDR3 DNA reads TGTGCCAGCTTCCACGGGGGTAACTACAATGAGCAGTTCTTC.

The chain joins TRBV12-3 or TRBV12-4 to TRBJ2-5; the match to TRBD2 covers 14 bases. This CDR3 contains 16 residues. V dropped 5 bases and J dropped 5; count of bases not matched to a gene: 7. DNA for the CDR3: TGTGCCAGCAGTACTCGACTAGCGGGGGGGCAGGAGACCCAGTACTTC. This codes for CASSTRLAGGQETQYF.

Only a few counts were recorded for this clonotype. This chain links TRBV4-3 with TRBJ2-3, with 7 bases identical to TRBD2. Germline loops: CDR1 LGHNA, CDR2 YSLEER. This CDR3 contains 16 residues. Trimming cost V 6 bases and J 10 bases; bases outside gene matches: 19. CDR3 nucleotides: TGCGCCAGCAGGCGTCAGCGGGGATTCTTGTACGAAGCGCAGTATTTT. As protein: CASRRQRGFLYEAQYF.

This clonotype was seen repeatedly, ten times or more. V usage is TRBV20-1 and J usage is TRBJ2-3; D is ambiguous. Germline CDR1 is DFQATT and CDR2 is SNEGSKA (reference sequence). V lost 6 bases, J lost 3 bases, and 4 bases lay in between. The CDR3 loop spans 10 amino acids. The CDR3 region has the DNA TGCAGTGCGGAAACAGATACGCAGTATTTT. Translation: CSAETDTQYF.

Here the CDR3 reads CASSFSWQNTEAFF. As DNA, the CDR3 is TGTGCCAGCAGCTTTTCGTGGCAGAACACTGAAGCTTTCTTT. The chain couples TRBV7-9 to TRBJ1-1; no clear D gene. Trimming removed 3 bases from V and 1 base from J, with 9 bases in between. The CDR3 is made up of 14 amino acids. Germline CDR1 SEHNR, CDR2 FQNEAQ (reference sequence).

In its sample, this clonotype was seen many times. V gene TRBV4-1 combines with J gene TRBJ1-5; D not certain. The CDR3 length is 15 residues. The V end lost 5 bases, the J end lost 5 bases, and 16 bases lay between the germline ends. Germline CDR1 MGHRA, CDR2 YSYEKL. CDR3 nucleotide sequence: TGCGCCAGCAGCTCCAACTTGGGGTCCGATCAGCCCCAGCATTTT. It codes for CASSSNLGSDQPQHF.

V is TRBV20-1 and J is TRBJ2-7; D gene ambiguous. The CDR3 is 11 amino acids. Germline CDR1 and CDR2: DFQATT and SNEGSKA (reference sequence). V dropped 5 bases and J dropped 7 bases, with 12 bases sitting between them. The CDR3 sequence: CSAAQPGEQYF. The CDR3 nucleotides are TGCAGTGCTGCTCAGCCTGGGGAGCAGTACTTC.

The gene calls are TRBV9 and TRBJ1-2; D is possibly TRBD1 (6 bases). Germline CDR1 is SGDLS and CDR2 is YYNGEE. The CDR3 consists of 14 residues. Trimming took 3 bases from V and 8 from J, leaving 17 bases between them. Here the CDR3 reads CASSGPQGRLGYTF. In DNA form, the CDR3 reads TGTGCCAGCAGCGGGCCTCAGGGGCGTCTGGGCTACACCTTC.

This clonotype was seen more than once but under ten times. This sequence joins TRBV7-8 and TRBJ2-5; tentatively, D is TRBD1 (6 bases). The CDR3 runs to 14 residues. Germline V gene lookup returns CDR1 SGHVS and CDR2 FQNEAQ. Trimming removed 3 bases at V and 5 bases at J, with 13 bases between. The CDR3 DNA reads TGTGCCAGCAGCTTGCCAGGGGAATGGGAGACCCAGTACTTC. Translation: CASSLPGEWETQYF.

This clonotype came up a few times. The chain couples TRBV9 to TRBJ1-2, with 8 positions matching TRBD1. The CDR3 is made up of 14 amino acids. The germline gives CDR1 SGDLS, CDR2 YYNGEE. J gave up 4 bases and V 0 bases, and 2 bases lay outside the gene matches. DNA of the CDR3: TGTGCCAGCAGCGTAGGGACAGGGCCCTATGGCTACACCTTC. Its translation is CASSVGTGPYGYTF. The full variable domain, rest sourced from reference TRBV9 and TRBJ1-2, is DSGVTQTPKHLITATGQRVTLRCSPRSGDLSVYWYQQSLDQGLQFLIQYYNGEERAKGNILERFSAQQFPDLHSELNLSSLELGDSALYFCASSVGTGPYGYTFGSGTRLTVV.

This clonotype was observed a handful of times. The chain links TRBV19 to TRBJ1-3, with D perhaps TRBD1 (5 bases). Germline V gene sequence: CDR1 LNHDA, CDR2 SQIVND (reference sequence). V was cut by 4 bases and J by 0 bases, with 10 bases left in between. This CDR3 is built from 15 residues. The CDR3 region has the DNA TGTGCCAGTAGTAGAAGGGACCGCTCTGGAAACACCATATATTTT. Translation gives CASSRRDRSGNTIYF. Full variable domain (outside the CDR3, taken from reference TRBV19 and TRBJ1-3): DGGITQSPKYLFRKEGQNVTLSCEQNLNHDAMYWYRQDPGQGLRLIYYSQIVNDFQKGDIAEGYSVSREKKESFPLTVTSAQKNPTAFYLCASSRRDRSGNTIYFGEGSWLTVV.

The V call is TRBV6-2 or TRBV6-3, the J call TRBJ1-5; D uncertain. The CDR3 has 11 residues. Germline V gene data show CDR1 as MNHEY and CDR2 as SVGEGT. Trimming pared 6 bases from V and 7 bases from J, leaving 7 bases between. The CDR3 bases are TGTGCCAGCAGCTATCCCCAGCCCCAGCATTTT. It is translated as CASSYPQPQHF.

This clonotype was observed a few times. The CDR3 nucleotides are TGCAGTGCAAAACCGGTCTCTGAAGCTTTCTTT. It encodes CSAKPVSEAFF. This chain links TRBV20-1 with TRBJ1-1; D uncertain. The germline V and J ends were trimmed by 6 bases and 6 bases, with 11 bases remaining between them. This CDR3 contains 11 residues. Germline lookup yields CDR1 DFQATT and CDR2 SNEGSKA (reference sequence).

The rearrangement joins TRBV29-1 to TRBJ2-1, with 7 bases matching TRBD2. The CDR3 has 14 residues. Germline V gene sequence: CDR1 SQVTM, CDR2 ANQGSEA. V was pared by 2 bases and J by 7 bases, with 8 bases of the junction left unmatched. In nucleotides, the CDR3 is TGCAGCGTTGAACCCGGACTAGGTAGGAATGAGCAGTTCTTC. Protein: CSVEPGLGRNEQFF.

There are many counts of this clonotype. The chain employs TRBV15 and TRBJ2-2; TRBD1 aligns across 8 bases. Germline CDR1 is LNHNV and CDR2 is YYDKDF (reference sequence). The CDR3 length is 14 residues. The ends lost 3 bases at V and 7 bases at J; junction bases unmatched: 4. The CDR3 spells CATSRDRVVGELFF. The CDR3 bases are TGTGCCACCAGCAGGGACAGGGTCGTCGGGGAGCTGTTTTTT.

Ten or more counts support this clonotype. The CDR3 region has the DNA TGCAGCGTAGTACAGGGGGTGGCCAATGAGCAGTTCTTC. It is translated as CSVVQGVANEQFF. The chain links TRBV29-1 to TRBJ2-1; TRBD1 agrees at 8 bases. Germline CDR1 reads SQVTM; CDR2 reads ANQGSEA. The CDR3 totals 13 residues. Trimming removed 6 bases from V and 6 bases from J; junction bases left unmatched: 7.

The rearrangement joins TRBV6-1 to TRBJ1-5; tentatively, D is TRBD1 (6 bases). Trimming stripped 5 bases from V and 2 bases from J, with 16 bases between. The CDR3 is 16 residues long. Germline V lookup: CDR1 MNHNS, CDR2 SASEGT. The CDR3 protein is CASSPETGLGNQPQHF. DNA of the CDR3: TGTGCCAGCAGTCCAGAAACAGGGTTAGGCAATCAGCCCCAGCATTTT.

This clonotype was seen repeatedly, ten times or more. The chain recombines TRBV12-3 or TRBV12-4 with TRBJ2-7, with D possibly being TRBD1 (6 bases). Trimming removed 5 bases from V and 5 bases from J, with 10 bases in between. The CDR3 loop spans 12 amino acids. The DNA for the CDR3 is TGTGCCAGCAGTACAGGGAGCCACGAGCAGTACTTC. It is translated as CASSTGSHEQYF.

The chain links TRBV20-1 to TRBJ2-7; 7 nucleotides agree with TRBD1. Losses at the gene ends were 0 bases for V and 3 bases for J; bases not matched to a gene: 8. Germline V lookup: CDR1 DFQATT, CDR2 SNEGSKA (reference sequence). There are 15 residues in the CDR3. CDR3 nucleotide sequence: TGCAGTGCTAGAGATAGCGCACAGGGGAACTACGAGCAGTACGTC. It codes for CSARDSAQGNYEQYV.